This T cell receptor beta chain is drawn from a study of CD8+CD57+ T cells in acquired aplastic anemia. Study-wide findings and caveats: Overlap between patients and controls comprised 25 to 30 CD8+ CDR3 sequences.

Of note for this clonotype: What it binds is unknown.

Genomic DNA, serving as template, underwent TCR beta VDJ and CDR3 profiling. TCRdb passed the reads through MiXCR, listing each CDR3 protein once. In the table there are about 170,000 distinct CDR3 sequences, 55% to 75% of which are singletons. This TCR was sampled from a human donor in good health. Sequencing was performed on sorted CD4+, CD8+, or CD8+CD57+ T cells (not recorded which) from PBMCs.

CDR3 protein: CASSYPTSGSGEQFF. The CDR3 nucleotides read TGTGCCAGCAGTTACCCGACTAGCGGGAGTGGTGAGCAGTTCTTC. The rearrangement uses TRBV7-6 and TRBJ2-1, with 12 bases matching TRBD2. The CDR3 has 15 amino acids. After removal of 6 bases from V and 9 bases from J, the junction contained 9 bases not matched to a gene. Germline CDR1 is SGHVS and CDR2 is FNYEAQ.